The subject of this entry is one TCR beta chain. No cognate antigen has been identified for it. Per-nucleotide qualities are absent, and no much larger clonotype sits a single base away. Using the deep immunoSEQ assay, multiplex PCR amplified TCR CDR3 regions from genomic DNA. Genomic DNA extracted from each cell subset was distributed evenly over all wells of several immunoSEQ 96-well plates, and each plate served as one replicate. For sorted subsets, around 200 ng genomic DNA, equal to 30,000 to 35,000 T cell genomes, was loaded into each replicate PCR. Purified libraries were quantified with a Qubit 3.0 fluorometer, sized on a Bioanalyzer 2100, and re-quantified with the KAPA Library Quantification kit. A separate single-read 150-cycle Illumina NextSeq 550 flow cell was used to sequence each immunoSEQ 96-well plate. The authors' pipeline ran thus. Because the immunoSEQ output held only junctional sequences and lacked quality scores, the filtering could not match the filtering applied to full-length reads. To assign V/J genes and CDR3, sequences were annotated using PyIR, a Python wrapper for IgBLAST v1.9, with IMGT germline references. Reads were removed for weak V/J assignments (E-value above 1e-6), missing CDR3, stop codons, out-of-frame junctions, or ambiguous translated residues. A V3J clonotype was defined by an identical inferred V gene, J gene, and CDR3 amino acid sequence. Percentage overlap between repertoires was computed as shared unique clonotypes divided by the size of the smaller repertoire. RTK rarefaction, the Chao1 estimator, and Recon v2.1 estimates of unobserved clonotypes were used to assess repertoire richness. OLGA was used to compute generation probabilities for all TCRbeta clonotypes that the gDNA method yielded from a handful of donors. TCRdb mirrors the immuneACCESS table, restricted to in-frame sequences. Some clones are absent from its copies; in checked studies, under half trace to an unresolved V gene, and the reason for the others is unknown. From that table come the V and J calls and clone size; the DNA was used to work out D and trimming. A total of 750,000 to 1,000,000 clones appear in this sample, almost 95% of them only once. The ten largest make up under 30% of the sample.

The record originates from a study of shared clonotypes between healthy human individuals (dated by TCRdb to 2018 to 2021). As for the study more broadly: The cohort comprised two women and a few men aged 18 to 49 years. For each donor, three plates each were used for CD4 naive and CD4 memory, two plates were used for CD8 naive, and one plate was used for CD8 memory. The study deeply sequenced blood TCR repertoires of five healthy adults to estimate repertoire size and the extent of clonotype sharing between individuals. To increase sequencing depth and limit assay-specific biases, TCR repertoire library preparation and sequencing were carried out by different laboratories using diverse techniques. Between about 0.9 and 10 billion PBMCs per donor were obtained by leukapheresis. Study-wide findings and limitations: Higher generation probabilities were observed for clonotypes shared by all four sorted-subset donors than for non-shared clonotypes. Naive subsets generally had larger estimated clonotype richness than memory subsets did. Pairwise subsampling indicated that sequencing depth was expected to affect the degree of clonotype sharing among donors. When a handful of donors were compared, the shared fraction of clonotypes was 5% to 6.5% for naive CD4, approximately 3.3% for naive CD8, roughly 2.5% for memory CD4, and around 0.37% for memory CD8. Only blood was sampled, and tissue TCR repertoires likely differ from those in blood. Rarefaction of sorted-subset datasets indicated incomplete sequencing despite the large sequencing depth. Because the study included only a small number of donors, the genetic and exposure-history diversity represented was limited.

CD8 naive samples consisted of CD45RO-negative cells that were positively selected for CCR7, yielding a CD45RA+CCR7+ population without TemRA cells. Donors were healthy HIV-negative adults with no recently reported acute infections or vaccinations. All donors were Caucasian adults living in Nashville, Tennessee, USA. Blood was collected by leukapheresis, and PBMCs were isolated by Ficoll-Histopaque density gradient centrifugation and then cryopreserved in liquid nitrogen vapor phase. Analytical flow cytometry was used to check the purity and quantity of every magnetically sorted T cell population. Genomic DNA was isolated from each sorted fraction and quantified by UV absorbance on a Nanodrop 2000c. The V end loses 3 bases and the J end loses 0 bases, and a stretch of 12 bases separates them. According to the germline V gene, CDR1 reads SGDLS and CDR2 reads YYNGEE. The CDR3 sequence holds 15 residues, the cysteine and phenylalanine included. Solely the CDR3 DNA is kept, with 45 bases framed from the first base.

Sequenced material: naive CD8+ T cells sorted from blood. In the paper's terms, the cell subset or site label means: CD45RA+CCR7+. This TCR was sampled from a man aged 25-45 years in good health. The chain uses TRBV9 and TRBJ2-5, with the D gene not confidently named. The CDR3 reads CASSAGRLNQETQYF. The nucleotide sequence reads TGTGCCAGCAGCGCTGGCAGGCTCAACCAAGAGACCCAGTACTTC.